The 21 T cell receptor beta chains below come from one sample, sequenced in a study of T cells in Graves' hyperthyroidism and ophthalmopathy. Using RNA transcripts as the source, TCR beta CDR3 regions were amplified. The TCR CDR3 was amplified in a first-round RT-PCR using the HTBI primer set. TCRdb used MiXCR to reprocess the multiplex PCR reads, holding one entry per CDR3 protein. The sample has approximately 400,000 distinct CDR3 sequences, roughly 25% seen once. Input material: blood. The receptors were gathered from a man aged 45-65 years with Graves' hyperthyroidism.

V is TRBV6-2 or TRBV6-3 and J is TRBJ1-6, with D possibly being TRBD1 (5 bases). Germline loops: CDR1 MNHEY, CDR2 SVGEGT. Trimming cost V 5 bases and J 0 bases, with 20 bases left between them. The CDR3 is made up of 19 amino acids. The CDR3 loop is CASSPGTIIGSSYNSPLHF. The CDR3 DNA is TGTGCCAGCAGTCCTGGGACCATCATTGGTAGCTCCTATAATTCACCCCTCCACTTT.

The rearrangement joins TRBV4-1 to TRBJ2-7; the D is unclear. The CDR3 has 15 amino acids. Per germline, CDR1 MGHRA and CDR2 YSYEKL. The germline V and J ends were trimmed by 0 bases and 3 bases, with 12 bases remaining between them. CDR3 sequence: CASSQDRKGHYEQYF. In nucleotides, the CDR3 is TGCGCCAGCAGCCAAGATAGAAAGGGCCACTACGAGCAGTACTTC.

This clonotype turned up a few times. This sequence joins TRBV18 and TRBJ1-5, with D possibly TRBD1 on 6 matching bases. The CDR3 has 16 amino acids. Trimming stripped 3 bases from V and 0 bases from J, with 12 bases between. Germline V lookup: CDR1 KGHSH, CDR2 LQKENI. In nucleotides, the CDR3 is TGTGCCAGCTCACCGACCCGACAGGTTAGCAATCAGCCCCAGCATTTT. It translates to CASSPTRQVSNQPQHF. Drawing the rest from reference TRBV18 and TRBJ1-5, the complete variable domain is NAGVMQNPRHLVRRRGQEARLRCSPMKGHSHVYWYRQLPEEGLKFMVYLQKENIIDESGMPKERFSAEFPKEGPSILRIQQVVRGDSAAYFCASSPTRQVSNQPQHFGDGTRLSIL.

This rearrangement joins TRBV3-1 to TRBJ2-3; D is undetermined. CDR3 length: 12 residues. V lost 2 bases and J 8 bases, leaving 8 bases between the germline ends. Germline V gives CDR1 LGHDT, CDR2 YNNKEL (reference sequence). The CDR3 sequence: CASSQFEATQYF. The CDR3 DNA follows: TGTGCCAGCAGCCAATTCGAAGCTACGCAGTATTTT.

This rearrangement joins TRBV20-1 to TRBJ2-1, with 13 bases that match TRBD2. J lost 0 bases, V lost 3 bases, and 5 bases had no gene match. CDR3 length: 17 residues. Germline CDR1 and CDR2: DFQATT and SNEGSKA (reference sequence). CDR3 region: CSASRLAGGSSYNEQFF. In nucleotides, the CDR3 is TGCAGTGCTAGCCGACTAGCGGGAGGAAGCTCCTACAATGAGCAGTTCTTC.

This clonotype was found a few times. The chain is built from TRBV19 and TRBJ1-5; the D is unclear. From germline, CDR1 is LNHDA and CDR2 SQIVND (reference sequence). The ends were cut back, 8 bases at V and 7 bases at J, with 18 bases in the middle. The length of the CDR3 is 14 residues. This CDR3 is CASGGWVGEQPQHF. The CDR3 DNA reads TGTGCCAGTGGCGGTTGGGTGGGCGAGCAGCCCCAGCATTTT.

This clonotype has at least ten counts. The CDR3 reads CASSQGQGNEQYF. CDR3 DNA sequence: TGTGCCAGCTCCCAAGGACAGGGGAACGAGCAGTACTTC. The genes are TRBV18 and TRBJ2-7, with 9 nucleotides matching TRBD1. CDR3 length: 13 residues. The germline V gene has CDR1 KGHSH and CDR2 LQKENI. The junction had 5 bases not matched to a gene; V was cut back by 6 bases and J by 5 bases.

The CDR3 loop is CASSYEMRDTQYF. As DNA, the CDR3 is TGCGCCAGCAGCTACGAAATGCGAGATACGCAGTATTTT. The chain has TRBV5-1 and TRBJ2-3; D not certain. CDR1 is SGHRS, CDR2 YFSETQ, per germline. Deletions cut 3 bases from V and 5 bases from J, with 10 bases between. The CDR3 contains 13 residues.

Concerning this clonotype itself: A much larger clone lies one base from this, so it may be a read error. V is TRBV3-1 and J is TRBJ2-1; a possible D gene is TRBD2 (6 bases). The CDR3 spans 17 residues. V lost 4 bases to trimming and J lost 9 bases, with 25 bases between them. From germline, CDR1 is LGHDT and CDR2 YNNKEL (reference sequence). CDR3 amino acids: CASSPPKTGRGNTEQFF. In DNA form, the CDR3 reads TGTGCCAGCAGCCCCCCAAAAACGGGCCGCGGGAACACTGAGCAGTTCTTC.

This clonotype was picked up a small number of times. CDR3 coding DNA: TGTGCCACCAGTGATGCCCATATCAATGAGCAGTTCTTC. Amino acid sequence: CATSDAHINEQFF. The chain recombines TRBV24-1 with TRBJ2-1; unclear D gene. With 3 bases removed from V and 6 bases from J, the gap between germline ends came to 8 bases. CDR3 length: 13 residues. CDR1 is KGHDR and CDR2 is SFDVKD in the germline V gene.

The chain recombines TRBV20-1 with TRBJ2-7; 13 bases agree with TRBD2. V lost 7 bases to trimming and J lost 3 bases; unmatched junction nucleotides: 3. The CDR3 has 13 residues. Germline V gene sequence: CDR1 DFQATT, CDR2 SNEGSKA (reference sequence). CDR3 region: CSDRTSGSYEQYF. CDR3 coding DNA: TGCAGTGACAGGACTAGCGGGAGCTACGAGCAGTACTTC.

About this clonotype: A junction boundary mismatches the germline segment, possibly from a read error. The gene calls are TRBV5-1 and TRBJ1-5, with unresolved D. Germline V gene sequence: CDR1 SGHRS, CDR2 YFSETQ. This CDR3 has 13 amino acids. The DNA for the CDR3 is TGCGCCAGCAACTGGATAAGTAATCAGCCCCGGCATTTT. Encoded protein: CASNWISNQPRHF.

There are a few counts of this clonotype. The CDR3 DNA reads as TGTGCCAGCAGCTCCATAGAGCCTAGCACAGATACGCAGTATTTT. Its protein product is CASSSIEPSTDTQYF. J is TRBJ2-3 and V is TRBV7-3; no clear D. The germline CDR1 and CDR2 sequences are SGHTA and FQGTGA. The V gene lost 4 bases and the J gene lost 0 bases, with 11 bases spanning the gap. The CDR3 has 15 residues.

This clonotype was seen only once. CDR3 sequence (DNA): TGTGCCAGTAGTGCCATGGGCCACTCCTACGAGCAGTACTTC. Translation gives CASSAMGHSYEQYF. The chain joins TRBV19 to TRBJ2-7; the D is unclear. The CDR3 totals 14 residues. Germline CDR1 LNHDA, CDR2 SQIVND (reference sequence). The V end lost 5 bases, the J end lost 0 bases, and 11 bases lay between the germline ends.

This clonotype was observed once. The V gene is TRBV4-1, the J gene TRBJ2-1; 8 nucleotides align to TRBD2. Trimming took 1 base from V and 0 from J; bases not matched to a gene: 5. Germline CDR1 reads MGHRA; CDR2 reads YSYEKL. The CDR3 loop spans 17 amino acids. The CDR3, as DNA: TGCGCCAGCAGCCAAGTAGCGGGACGGAGCTCCTACAATGAGCAGTTCTTC. It yields the protein CASSQVAGRSSYNEQFF.

The genes are TRBV5-6 and TRBJ2-5; maybe TRBD2 (5 bases). Germline V gives CDR1 SGHDT, CDR2 YYEEEE. The CDR3 covers 15 residues. Trimming cost V 2 bases and J 5 bases, with 16 bases left between them. CDR3 protein: CASSLETGYEETQYF. DNA of the CDR3: TGTGCCAGCAGCTTAGAAACGGGGTACGAGGAGACCCAGTACTTC.

This clonotype has only a few counts. The chain couples TRBV11-2 to TRBJ2-2; no clear D. The V end lost 1 base, the J end lost 4 bases, and 13 bases lay between the germline ends. CDR3 size: 16 residues. Germline V gene sequence: CDR1 SGHAT, CDR2 FQNNGV. The CDR3, as DNA: TGTGCCAGCAGCTTAGTAGGGCAGGACCCCACCGGGGAGCTGTTTTTT. Amino acid sequence: CASSLVGQDPTGELFF.

This clonotype was picked up many times. J is TRBJ2-7 and V is TRBV2; D tentatively fits TRBD1 or TRBD2 (6 bases each). CDR1 and CDR2 (germline): SNHLY, FYNNEI. The CDR3 is 15 residues long. The V gene lost 6 bases and the J gene lost 3 bases, with 18 bases spanning the gap. CDR3 in DNA: TGTGCCAGCAGGCTAGCGTTAAGACAGGACTACGAGCAGTACTTC. It translates to CASRLALRQDYEQYF.

J is TRBJ2-1 and V is TRBV6-5; D may match TRBD1 or TRBD2 (5 bases each). The CDR3 length is 12 residues. Trimming removed 4 bases at V and 7 bases at J, with 8 bases between. Germline CDR1 is MNHEY and CDR2 is SVGAGI. The CDR3 DNA is TGTGCCAGCAGTTGGGACGGAAATGAGCAGTTCTTC. Protein product: CASSWDGNEQFF.

The table lists this clonotype with many counts. This chain's CDR3 is CASRISDRGIYEQYF. In nucleotides, the CDR3 is TGTGCCAGCAGAATCTCTGACAGGGGAATCTACGAGCAGTACTTC. The gene calls are TRBV6-1 and TRBJ2-7; TRBD1 agrees at 8 bases. The CDR3 loop spans 15 amino acids. The V and J ends lost 6 bases and 3 bases, in that order; junction bases with no gene match: 10. Per germline, CDR1 MNHNS and CDR2 SASEGT.

The rearrangement links TRBV30 to TRBJ2-3; D may be TRBD1 (5 bases). The CDR3 is 12 amino acids. The germline CDR1 and CDR2 sequences are GTSNPN and SVGIG (reference sequence). Trimming shortened V by 6 bases and J by 0 bases, and 7 bases separated the two germline ends. In nucleotides, the CDR3 is TGTGCCTGTGACAGTAGCACAGATACGCAGTATTTT. This codes for CACDSSTDTQYF.